The sequence of this T cell receptor (beta chain) was determined in a study of prognosis after radiotherapy for stage I lung cancer. Study-level background: Patients with non-small cell lung cancer were all judged medically inoperable.

Note on this clonotype: The antigen is not known.

Without prior chemotherapy, radiotherapy or other malignancies, every patient was node-negative by CT and PET/CT. With two-round multiplex PCR, TCR beta CDR3 sequences were amplified from genomic DNA. Primers targeting each individual TRBV and TRBJ gene were applied in first-round PCR. One entry per CDR3 protein results from TCRdb running MiXCR on the multiplex PCR reads. This sample yields more than 10,000 distinct CDR3 sequences, of which around 40% are seen a single time; roughly half belongs to the top ten. In germline, CDR1 is MNHNS, CDR2 SASEGT. This CDR3 spans 15 amino acids. After removal of 7 bases from V and 8 bases from J, the junction contained 15 bases not matched to a gene. Study-level findings and limits: The study left the tumor specificity of the expanded TCR clones undetermined. Patients with metastases reportedly showed TRBV and TRBJ gene usage that differed from patients without metastases.

This TCR came from a donor at least 50 years old with non-small cell lung cancer. The specimen comprised PBMCs, sampled before or after stereotactic body radiation therapy (not recorded which). V usage is TRBV6-1 and J usage is TRBJ1-2; 8 bases map to TRBD1. The CDR3 DNA sequence: TGTGCCAGCACCAGGACAGGGCAAGGGCAAAGAGGCTACACCTTC. Its translation: CASTRTGQGQRGYTF.